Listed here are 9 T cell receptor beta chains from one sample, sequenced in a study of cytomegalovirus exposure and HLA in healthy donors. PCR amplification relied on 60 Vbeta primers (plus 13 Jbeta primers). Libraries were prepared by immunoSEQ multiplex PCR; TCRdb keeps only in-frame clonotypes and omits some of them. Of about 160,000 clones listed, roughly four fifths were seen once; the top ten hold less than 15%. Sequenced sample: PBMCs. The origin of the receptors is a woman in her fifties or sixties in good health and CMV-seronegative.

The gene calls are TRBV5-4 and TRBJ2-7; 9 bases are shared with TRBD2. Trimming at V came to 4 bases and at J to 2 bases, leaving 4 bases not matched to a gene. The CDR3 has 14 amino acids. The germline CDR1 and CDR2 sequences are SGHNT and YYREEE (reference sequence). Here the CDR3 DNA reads TGTGCCAGCAGCCCGACTAGCGGCCCCTACGAGCAGTACTTC. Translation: CASSPTSGPYEQYF.

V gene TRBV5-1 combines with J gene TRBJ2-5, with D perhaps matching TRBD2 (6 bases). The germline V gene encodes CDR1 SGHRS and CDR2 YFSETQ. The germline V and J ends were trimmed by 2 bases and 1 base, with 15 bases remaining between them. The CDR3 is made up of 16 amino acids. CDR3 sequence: CASSFNPGGIQETQYF. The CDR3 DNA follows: TGCGCCAGCAGCTTCAACCCCGGGGGTATCCAAGAGACCCAGTACTTC.

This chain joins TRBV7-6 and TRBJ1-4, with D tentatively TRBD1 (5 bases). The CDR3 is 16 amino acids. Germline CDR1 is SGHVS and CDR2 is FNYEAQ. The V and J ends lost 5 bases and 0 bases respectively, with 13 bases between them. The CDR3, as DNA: TGTGCCAGCAGCCCCAACGGAGGGGCAACTAATGAAAAACTGTTTTTT. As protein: CASSPNGGATNEKLFF.

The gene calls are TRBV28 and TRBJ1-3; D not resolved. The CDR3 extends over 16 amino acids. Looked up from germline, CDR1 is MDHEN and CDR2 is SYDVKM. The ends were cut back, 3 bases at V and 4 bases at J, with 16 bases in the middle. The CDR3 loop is CASSFHGGGSGNTIYF. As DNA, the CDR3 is TGTGCCAGCAGTTTCCATGGCGGTGGGTCCGGAAACACCATATATTTT.

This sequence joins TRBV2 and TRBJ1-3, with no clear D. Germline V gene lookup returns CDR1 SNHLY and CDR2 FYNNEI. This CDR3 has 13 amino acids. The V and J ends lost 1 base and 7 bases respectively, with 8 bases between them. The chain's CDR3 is CASSEGAVNTIYF. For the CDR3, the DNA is TGTGCCAGCAGTGAAGGGGCTGTGAACACCATATATTTT.

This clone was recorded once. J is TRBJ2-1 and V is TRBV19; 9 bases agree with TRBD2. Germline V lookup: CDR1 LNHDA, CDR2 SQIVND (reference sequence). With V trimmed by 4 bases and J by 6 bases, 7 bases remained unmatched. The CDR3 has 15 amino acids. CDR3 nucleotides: TGTGCCAGTAGTAGGGCTGTAGCGGGGGCCAATGAGCAGTTCTTC. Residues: CASSRAVAGANEQFF.

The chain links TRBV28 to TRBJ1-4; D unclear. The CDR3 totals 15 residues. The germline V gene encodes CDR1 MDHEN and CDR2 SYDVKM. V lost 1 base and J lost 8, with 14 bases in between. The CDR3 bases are TGTGCCAGCAGTTTATCCCCCGGGGTACGCGAAAAACTGTTTTTT. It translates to CASSLSPGVREKLFF.

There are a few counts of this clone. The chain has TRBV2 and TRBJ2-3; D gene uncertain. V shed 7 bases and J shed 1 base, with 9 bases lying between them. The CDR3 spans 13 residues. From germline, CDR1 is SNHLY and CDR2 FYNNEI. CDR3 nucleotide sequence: TGTGCCAGCACTTTTACTGGCACAGATACGCAGTATTTT. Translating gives CASTFTGTDTQYF.

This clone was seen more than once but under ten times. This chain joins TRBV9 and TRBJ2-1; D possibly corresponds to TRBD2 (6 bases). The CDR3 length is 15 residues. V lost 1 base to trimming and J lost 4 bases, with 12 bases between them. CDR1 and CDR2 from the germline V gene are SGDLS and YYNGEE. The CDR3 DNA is TGTGCCAGCAGCGTAAGTTCGGGAGCTTACAATGAGCAGTTCTTC. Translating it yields CASSVSSGAYNEQFF.